The clone carrying this T cell receptor (beta chain) was detected a few times. What it recognizes is unknown. TCRdb re-called the 5' RACE reads through MiXCR, storing one row per CDR3 protein. The sample consists of about 160,000 distinct CDR3 sequences, approximately 10% of them appearing once. This sample stems from a study of CD8 T cells in ankylosing spondylitis. The study, taken as a whole, reports: Reactive arthritis synovial fluid and blood previously showed some of these motif variants. Several highly homologous variants made up a TCR beta motif, and this motif appeared characteristic of ankylosing spondylitis blood.

This CDR3 region has 14 residues. Germline V gene lookup returns CDR1 LGHNA and CDR2 YNFKEQ. The ends lost 1 base at V and 7 bases at J; junction bases unmatched: 3. Specimen: blood, either unsorted or a sorted T cell fraction (not recorded which). This chain joins TRBV4-2 and TRBJ2-7, with 11 bases that match TRBD1. This sequence originates from a female donor with ankylosing spondylitis or in good health (not recorded which). The CDR3 is CASSQVGTGGEQYF. In nucleotides, the CDR3 is TGTGCCAGCAGCCAAGTCGGGACAGGGGGTGAGCAGTACTTC.